Listed here is a single T cell receptor beta chain. Participants spanned ages about 18 to 89 years and resided in about 24 US areas. The data were taken from a study of blood T cell repertoires in COVID-19. Only in-frame clones appear in the TCRdb table, and some are missing; sequencing was by immunoSEQ multiplex PCR. Here the sample spans 200,000 to 250,000 clones, about 80% being singletons. Germline lookup yields CDR1 SGHKS and CDR2 YYEKEE (reference sequence). The CDR3 contains 16 residues. Between the trimmed V and J ends, which lost 2 bases and 2 bases, there was a span of 16 bases. The sample taken for sequencing was PBMCs or T cells enriched from blood (not recorded which). The sequence was obtained from a woman aged 40 to 55 with acute COVID-19. The V call is TRBV5-5, the J call TRBJ1-1, with D perhaps TRBD1 (5 bases). CDR3 in amino acids: CASSFRPHDSNTEAFF. CDR3 sequence (DNA): TGTGCCAGCAGCTTTCGCCCCCACGACAGTAACACTGAAGCTTTCTTT. The full variable domain, its missing parts supplied by reference TRBV5-5 and TRBJ1-1, is DAGVTQSPTHLIKTRGQQVTLRCSPISGHKSVSWYQQVLGQGPQFIFQYYEKEERGRGNFPDRFSARQFPNYSSELNVNALLLGDSALYLCASSFRPHDSNTEAFFGQGTRLTVV.